This is a list of T cell receptor beta chains from one sample in a study of glioma-infiltrating T cells. TCRdb processed the multiplex PCR reads anew with MiXCR; each CDR3 protein has one entry. The sample consists of around 180,000 distinct CDR3 sequences, roughly two fifths of them appearing once. The sample consisted of glioma tissue, nonneoplastic brain tissue, or PBMCs (not recorded which). Receptors were obtained from a human donor with low-grade glioma or glioblastoma, undergoing nonglioma brain surgery, or in good health (not recorded which). Both conserved end residues are part of each CDR3. Fields, in order: CDR3 DNA, CDR3 protein, V gene, D gene, J gene, clone size. The D gene is left open where the match is weak. Only some rows state a clone size, as once, few, many or a class for expanded clones.

CDR3nt: TGTGCCACGCACGGGGGTGCCAACCGTCCCCAGCATTTT; CDR3aa: CATHGGANRPQHF; v_gene: TRBV24-1; d_gene: NA; j_gene: TRBJ1-5; abundance: NA
CDR3nt: TGTGCCAGCAGTTTGCGGCTAGACTTTCACAATGAGCGGTTCTTC; CDR3aa: CASSLRLDFHNERFF; v_gene: TRBV27; d_gene: NA; j_gene: TRBJ2-1; abundance: many
CDR3nt: TGTGCCAGCAGCCAAGGGGTAACTGGGGGCAACGTCCTGACTTTC; CDR3aa: CASSQGVTGGNVLTF; v_gene: TRBV14; d_gene: NA; j_gene: TRBJ2-6; abundance: NA
CDR3nt: TGTGCCAGCAGCTTGTCAGGGACACCTAACACTGAAGCTTTCTTT; CDR3aa: CASSLSGTPNTEAFF; v_gene: TRBV5-4; d_gene: NA; j_gene: TRBJ1-1; abundance: many
CDR3nt: TGCGCCAGCAGTGAGGCCTTACGAAGCTCCTACAGTGAGCAGTTCTTC; CDR3aa: CASSEALRSSYSEQFF; v_gene: TRBV10-1; d_gene: NA; j_gene: TRBJ2-1; abundance: NA
CDR3nt: TGCAGTTTGGGGGGAACTAATGAAAAACTGTTCTTT; CDR3aa: CSLGGTNEKLFF; v_gene: TRBV20-1; d_gene: NA; j_gene: TRBJ1-4; abundance: NA
CDR3nt: TGCAGTGCTGTTAGTGGAGCAGATACGCAGTATTTT; CDR3aa: CSAVSGADTQYF; v_gene: TRBV20-1; d_gene: NA; j_gene: TRBJ2-3; abundance: NA
CDR3nt: TGTGCCAGCAGCCCTCATGCAGGGGACAGCTACGAGCAGTACTTC; CDR3aa: CASSPHAGDSYEQYF; v_gene: TRBV7-7; d_gene: TRBD1; j_gene: TRBJ2-7; abundance: many
CDR3nt: TGTGCCAGCAGTATTCTAGCGGGGAACAATGAGCAGTTCTTC; CDR3aa: CASSILAGNNEQFF; v_gene: TRBV28; d_gene: TRBD2; j_gene: TRBJ2-1; abundance: many
CDR3nt: TGTGCCAGCAGTGATGGGCCGAACTACAATGAGCAGTTCTTC; CDR3aa: CASSDGPNYNEQFF; v_gene: TRBV2; d_gene: NA; j_gene: TRBJ2-1; abundance: medium-sized
CDR3nt: TGCAGTGCTAGACGAGTAACCTACGAGCAGTACTTC; CDR3aa: CSARRVTYEQYF; v_gene: TRBV20-1; d_gene: NA; j_gene: TRBJ2-7; abundance: NA
CDR3nt: TGTGCCAGCAGTCTATTCGGGACACTAAGGTACAATGAGCGGTTCTTC; CDR3aa: CASSLFGTLRYNERFF; v_gene: TRBV2; d_gene: NA; j_gene: TRBJ2-1; abundance: NA
CDR3nt: TGTGCCTGGAGTGGACAGGGCCCCCTCCTGTATCAGCCCCAGCATTTT; CDR3aa: CAWSGQGPLLYQPQHF; v_gene: TRBV30; d_gene: TRBD1; j_gene: TRBJ1-5; abundance: NA
CDR3nt: TGTGCCAGCGGTTCCTTCCAGCGGGGATTC; CDR3aa: CASGSFQRGF; v_gene: TRBV2; d_gene: TRBD2; j_gene: TRBJ2-7; abundance: many
CDR3nt: TGCAGTGCTATCAACCGGGACAGAGGGCAGCCCCATCATTTT; CDR3aa: CSAINRDRGQPHHF; v_gene: TRBV20-1; d_gene: TRBD1; j_gene: TRBJ1-5; abundance: NA
CDR3nt: TGTGCCAGCAGTGGTGGGACAGCGAACACTGAAGCTTTCTTT; CDR3aa: CASSGGTANTEAFF; v_gene: TRBV6-1; d_gene: TRBD1; j_gene: TRBJ1-1; abundance: many
CDR3nt: TGTGCCAGCTCACCCACTAGCGGGAGCTCCTACAATGAGCAGTTCTTC; CDR3aa: CASSPTSGSSYNEQFF; v_gene: TRBV18; d_gene: TRBD2; j_gene: TRBJ2-1; abundance: many
CDR3nt: TGCGCCAGCAGCCGGGGTGTGGAGAACGAGCAGTACTTC; CDR3aa: CASSRGVENEQYF; v_gene: TRBV5-1; d_gene: NA; j_gene: TRBJ2-7; abundance: few
CDR3nt: TGTGCCAGCAGCCAAGATCCGGGAGCTAACTATGGCTACACCTTC; CDR3aa: CASSQDPGANYGYTF; v_gene: TRBV4-2; d_gene: NA; j_gene: TRBJ1-2; abundance: few
CDR3nt: TGTGCCAGCAGTTTAAGTACGCGGGAGGGGGAGCAGTACTTC; CDR3aa: CASSLSTREGEQYF; v_gene: TRBV12-3/TRBV12-4; d_gene: TRBD2; j_gene: TRBJ2-7; abundance: NA
CDR3nt: TGTGCTATCAGGGGGGACACAGATACGCAGTATTTT; CDR3aa: CAIRGDTDTQYF; v_gene: TRBV10-3; d_gene: NA; j_gene: TRBJ2-3; abundance: few
CDR3nt: TGTGCCAGCTCCCCGACAAGTGGGGAGACCCAGTACTTC; CDR3aa: CASSPTSGETQYF; v_gene: TRBV25-1; d_gene: NA; j_gene: TRBJ2-5; abundance: once
CDR3nt: TGTGCCAGCAGAAACAGTGGGATCTTCAATCAGCCCCAGCATTTT; CDR3aa: CASRNSGIFNQPQHF; v_gene: TRBV28; d_gene: NA; j_gene: TRBJ1-5; abundance: medium-sized
CDR3nt: TGCAGTGCTAAGGGGGGGGGCACTGAAGCTTTCTTT; CDR3aa: CSAKGGGTEAFF; v_gene: TRBV20-1; d_gene: NA; j_gene: TRBJ1-1; abundance: many
CDR3nt: TGCAGTGCTTCGAATAGCGGGATTTTTGAGCAGTATTTT; CDR3aa: CSASNSGIFEQYF; v_gene: TRBV20-1; d_gene: TRBD2; j_gene: TRBJ2-3; abundance: NA
CDR3nt: TGTGCCATCAGCACGATTCAGGGAGAGGTGAGGGAGCAGTACTTC; CDR3aa: CAISTIQGEVREQYF; v_gene: TRBV7-6; d_gene: NA; j_gene: TRBJ2-7; abundance: NA
CDR3nt: TGCAGCGTTGAAGATACCGGGACAGGTCCCCCAGAGACCCAGTACTTC; CDR3aa: CSVEDTGTGPPETQYF; v_gene: TRBV29-1; d_gene: TRBD1; j_gene: TRBJ2-5; abundance: NA
CDR3nt: TGTGCCAGCAGTGAATCCCAGGGGGCCCCCTACGAGCAGTACTTC; CDR3aa: CASSESQGAPYEQYF; v_gene: TRBV25-1; d_gene: TRBD1; j_gene: TRBJ2-7; abundance: few
CDR3nt: TGTGCAAGCAGTCTCCAGGGTACAGATAAGCAGTATTTT; CDR3aa: CASSLQGTDKQYF; v_gene: TRBV25-1; d_gene: NA; j_gene: TRBJ2-3; abundance: NA
CDR3nt: TGCAGTGCTAGAGAAAAGCGGTATAGAGGGAGCTGGACCTACAATGAGCAGTTCTTC; CDR3aa: CSAREKRYRGSWTYNEQFF; v_gene: TRBV20-1; d_gene: NA; j_gene: TRBJ2-1; abundance: NA